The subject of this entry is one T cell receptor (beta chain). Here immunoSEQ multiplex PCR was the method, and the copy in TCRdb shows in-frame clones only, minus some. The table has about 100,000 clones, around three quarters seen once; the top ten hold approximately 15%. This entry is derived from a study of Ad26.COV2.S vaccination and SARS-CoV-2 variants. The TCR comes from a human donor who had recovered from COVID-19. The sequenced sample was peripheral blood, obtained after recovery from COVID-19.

CDR3 residues: CASSRVRPQETQYF. CDR3 nucleotide sequence: TGTGCCAGCAGTCGGGTCAGACCTCAAGAGACCCAGTACTTC. The chain couples TRBV2 to TRBJ2-5; D is undetermined. The length of the CDR3 is 14 residues. Germline V lookup: CDR1 SNHLY, CDR2 FYNNEI. V lost 5 bases, J lost 2 bases, and 12 bases lay in between.